The present TCR beta chain was sequenced within a study of OX40 agonist ivuxolimab in advanced cancers. Study context: Patients receiving dose escalation had hepatocellular carcinoma, melanoma, renal cell or head and neck cancer.

Sequencing was performed with immunoSEQ multiplex PCR; in TCRdb, only in-frame clones are kept and a portion is missing. The repertoire consists of approximately 35,000 clones, with 80% to 95% occurring once and the leading ten covering 25% to 35%. The CDR3 extends over 15 amino acids. The germline V gene has CDR1 GTSNPN and CDR2 SVGIG (reference sequence). V gave up 4 bases and J gave up 1 base, with 13 bases separating them. Sequencing was performed on CD4+ or CD8+ T cells sorted from blood, taken in a trial of the OX40 agonist ivuxolimab. The receptor's source is an adult with an advanced solid tumor such as melanoma, head and neck, liver or kidney cancer. V gene TRBV30 combines with J gene TRBJ2-2; tentative D call: TRBD2 (6 bases). The CDR3 region has the DNA TGTGCCTGGATCAGCGGAGGGGTGAACACCGGGGAGCTGTTTTTT. Residues: CAWISGGVNTGELFF.